This T cell receptor (beta chain) appears in the sequencing data of a study of human T cells and chemical hapten exposure. Study context: Patch tests containing 0.01% DPC, applied to the upper back, were read at 6 days. The variation in per-sample TCR yields arose mainly from small differences in pooled library volumes.

In the original workflow: A typical sample had 100,000 or so TCRs, with about 20,000 to 700,000 overall. TCRdb re-called the RACE reads with MiXCR, one entry per CDR3 protein. The authors' filters were not applied to this entry. This table has about 340,000 distinct CDR3 sequences, approximately 6.3% appearing once. Time point defined: patch test 1, 2 weeks after DPC sensitization. This sample's treatment: therapeutic diphenylcyclopropenone sensitization with weekly scalp DPC. Regarding this clonotype: Antigen unknown.

Study conclusions and caveats: Alopecia affected the donors, so their immune response may differ from healthy people's.

The CDR3 length is 14 residues. Per the germline V gene, CDR1 is SEHNR and CDR2 is FQNEAQ (reference sequence). The V gene lost 5 bases and the J gene lost 0 bases, with 10 bases spanning the gap. This sequence originates from a woman aged 18-29 years with alopecia areata. Some clones in this sample may be carry-over from other donors' samples. The rearrangement joins TRBV7-9 to TRBJ1-1; D perhaps matches TRBD1 (5 bases). The material was whole blood, obtained in connection with sensitization to the hapten diphenylcyclopropenone (DPC). Written as DNA, the CDR3 is TGTGCCAGCAGCGGGGCCTTAATGAACACTGAAGCTTTCTTT. Translation: CASSGALMNTEAFF.